This T cell receptor (beta chain) was observed in a study of blood T cell repertoires in COVID-19. Study summary: Sites across the United States, Italy and Spain contributed samples from acute and convalescent COVID-19. From T cells, B-cell-depleted T cells, or PBMCs came the material, which was cDNA or gDNA.

The V and J ends lost 6 bases and 4 bases respectively, with 18 bases between them. CDR1 MNHNY and CDR2 SVGAGI come from the germline V gene (reference sequence). The CDR3 runs to 15 residues. TCRdb's copy holds only in-frame clones and misses some; the assay was immunoSEQ multiplex PCR. This table has 300,000 to 400,000 clones, about 87% appearing once. Participants had their cohort set by participant-reported clinical history. The chain recombines TRBV6-6 with TRBJ1-2, with D maybe TRBD1 (5 bases). The receptor was derived from a man between 25 and 39 years old who had recovered from COVID-19. The source material was PBMCs or T cells enriched from blood (not recorded which). The CDR3 protein is CASSPRTARVYGYTF. CDR3 nucleotides: TGTGCCAGCAGCCCCCGGACGGCCAGGGTCTATGGCTACACCTTC.